A selection of T cell receptor beta chains follows, all from one sample in a study of cytomegalovirus exposure and HLA in healthy donors. Some clones are missing from TCRdb's copy, which holds only in-frame ones; the method was immunoSEQ multiplex PCR. This repertoire shows 100,000 to 150,000 clones, 81% found once; its top ten account for about 0.74%. Sequenced material: PBMCs. Receptors were obtained from a man younger than 35 in good health and CMV-seronegative. Both conserved end residues are part of each CDR3. Fields, in order: J gene, D gene, V gene, CDR3 protein, CDR3 DNA. D genes are given only for firm matches.

>TRBJ2-3|NA|TRBV19
CASSVRGTDTQYF
TGTGCCAGTAGTGTCAGGGGCACAGATACGCAGTATTTT
>TRBJ1-2|TRBD1|TRBV6-5
CASSYRTGANYGYTF
TGTGCCAGCAGTTACCGGACAGGGGCTAACTATGGCTACACCTTC
>TRBJ2-1|TRBD2|TRBV29-1
CSGDPSGVNNEQFF
TGCAGCGGTGATCCTAGCGGGGTAAACAATGAGCAGTTCTTC
>TRBJ2-5|NA|TRBV4-1
CASSQLILETQYF
TGCGCCAGCAGCCAATTAATCCTAGAGACCCAGTACTTC
>TRBJ1-1|NA|TRBV7-3
CASSSRGENTEAFF
TGTGCCAGCAGTTCCAGGGGCGAGAACACTGAAGCTTTCTTT
>TRBJ1-5|NA|TRBV5-4
CASSLGQGGNQPQHF
TGTGCCAGCAGCTTGGGGCAGGGCGGCAATCAGCCCCAGCATTTT
>TRBJ1-6|NA|TRBV5-6
CASSFPDSRSPLHF
TGTGCCAGCAGCTTTCCGGACAGTAGGTCACCCCTCCACTTT
>TRBJ1-2|NA|TRBV7-2
CASSFNDGNYGYTF
TGTGCCAGCAGCTTTAACGACGGGAACTATGGCTACACCTTC
>TRBJ2-7|NA|TRBV4-3
CASSQDRGTPYEQYF
TGCGCCAGCAGCCAAGATCGGGGGACCCCCTACGAGCAGTACTTC
>TRBJ1-1|NA|TRBV7-8
CASSWTIGDTEAFF
TGTGCCAGCAGCTGGACGATCGGGGACACTGAAGCTTTCTTT
>TRBJ1-3|NA|TRBV6-6
CASSYTPTAGGNTIYF
TGTGCCAGCAGTTACACTCCGACGGCAGGTGGAAACACCATATATTTT